This TCR beta chain was identified during a study of cytomegalovirus exposure and HLA in healthy donors. For this clone: Its antigen is currently unknown.

Findings and limits, study-wide: Associated with cytomegalovirus, according to the listing, were around 160 TCR beta chains.

Amplification used 60 Vbeta primers and 13 Jbeta primers. Here immunoSEQ multiplex PCR was the method, and the copy in TCRdb shows in-frame clones only, minus some. This sample has about 160,000 clones, with roughly 79% found just once. The sequence was collected from a woman aged 50 to 60 in good health and CMV-seronegative. Sequencing input: PBMCs.

Here the CDR3 reads CASSWGQTTSEQYF. The CDR3 nucleotides read TGTGCCAGCAGCTGGGGACAGACTACCTCCGAGCAGTACTTC. The chain uses TRBV5-6 and TRBJ2-7; 7 bases are a match to TRBD1. Germline CDR1 SGHDT, CDR2 YYEEEE. This CDR3 contains 14 residues. Trimming removed 3 bases from V and 6 bases from J; junction bases left unmatched: 9.